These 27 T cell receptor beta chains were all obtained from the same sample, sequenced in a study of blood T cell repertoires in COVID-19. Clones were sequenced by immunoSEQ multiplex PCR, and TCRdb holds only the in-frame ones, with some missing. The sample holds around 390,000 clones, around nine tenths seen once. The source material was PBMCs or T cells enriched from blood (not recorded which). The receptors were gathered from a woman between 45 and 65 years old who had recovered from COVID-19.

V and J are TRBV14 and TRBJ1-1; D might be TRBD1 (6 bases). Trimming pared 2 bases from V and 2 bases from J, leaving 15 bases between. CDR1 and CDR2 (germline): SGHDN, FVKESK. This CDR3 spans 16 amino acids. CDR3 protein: CASSQQSQGSNTEAFF. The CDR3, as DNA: TGTGCCAGCAGCCAACAGTCCCAGGGGTCCAACACTGAAGCTTTCTTT. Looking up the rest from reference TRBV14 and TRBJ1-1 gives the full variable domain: EAGVTQFPSHSVIEKGQTVTLRCDPISGHDNLYWYRRVMGKEIKFLLHFVKESKQDESGMPNNRFLAERTGGTYSTLKVQPAELEDSGVYFCASSQQSQGSNTEAFFGQGTRLTVV.

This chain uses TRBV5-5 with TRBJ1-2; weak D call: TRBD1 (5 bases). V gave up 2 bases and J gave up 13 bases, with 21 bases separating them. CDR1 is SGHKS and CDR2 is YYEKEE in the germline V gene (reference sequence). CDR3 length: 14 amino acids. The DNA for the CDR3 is TGTGCCAGCAGCTTCATGGCCGAAGGGGAAAGAGTCACCTTC. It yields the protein CASSFMAEGERVTF.

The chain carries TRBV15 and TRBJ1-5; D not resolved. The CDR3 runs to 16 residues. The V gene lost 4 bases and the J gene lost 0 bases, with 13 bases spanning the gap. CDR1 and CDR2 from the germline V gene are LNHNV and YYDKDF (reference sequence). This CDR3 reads CATSNSSTHSNQPQHF. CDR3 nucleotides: TGTGCCACCAGCAATTCGTCTACCCATAGCAATCAGCCCCAGCATTTT.

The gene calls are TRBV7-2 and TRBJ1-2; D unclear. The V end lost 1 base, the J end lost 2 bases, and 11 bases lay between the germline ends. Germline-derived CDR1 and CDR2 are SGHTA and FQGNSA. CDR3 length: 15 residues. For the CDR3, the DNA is TGTGCCAGCAGCTTAGTGGCCAGGCAGAACTATGGCTACACCTTC. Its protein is CASSLVARQNYGYTF.

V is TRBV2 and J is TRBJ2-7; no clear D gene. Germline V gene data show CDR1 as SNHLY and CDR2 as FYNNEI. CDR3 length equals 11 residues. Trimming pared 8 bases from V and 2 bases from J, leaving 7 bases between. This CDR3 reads CASLEPYEQYF. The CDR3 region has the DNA TGTGCCAGCTTAGAACCCTACGAGCAGTACTTC.

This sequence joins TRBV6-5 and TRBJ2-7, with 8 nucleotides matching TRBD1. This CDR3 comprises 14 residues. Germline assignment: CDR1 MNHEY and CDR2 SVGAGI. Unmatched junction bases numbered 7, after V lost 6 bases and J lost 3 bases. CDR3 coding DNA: TGTGCCAGCAGACCCCGGGACAGGCTCTACGAGCAGTACTTC. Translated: CASRPRDRLYEQYF.

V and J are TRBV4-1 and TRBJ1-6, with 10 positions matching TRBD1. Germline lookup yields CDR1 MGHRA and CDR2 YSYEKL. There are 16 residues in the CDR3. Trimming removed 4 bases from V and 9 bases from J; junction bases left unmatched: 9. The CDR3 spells CASSRAGTGDRSPLHF. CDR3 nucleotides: TGCGCCAGCAGCCGAGCCGGGACAGGGGACCGTTCACCCCTCCACTTT.

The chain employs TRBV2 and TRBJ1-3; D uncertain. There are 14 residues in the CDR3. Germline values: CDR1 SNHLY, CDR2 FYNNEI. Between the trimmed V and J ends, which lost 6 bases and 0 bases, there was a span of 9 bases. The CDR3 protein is CASRGRFSGNTIYF. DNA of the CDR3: TGTGCCAGCAGAGGCAGGTTCTCTGGAAACACCATATATTTT. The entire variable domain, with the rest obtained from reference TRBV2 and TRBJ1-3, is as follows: EPEVTQTPSHQVTQMGQEVILRCVPISNHLYFYWYRQILGQKVEFLVSFYNNEISEKSEIFDDQFSVERPDGSNFTLKIRSTKLEDSAMYFCASRGRFSGNTIYFGEGSWLTVV.

DNA of the CDR3: TGCGCCAGCAGCCAAGACAGGGGGGTCTCTGGAAACACCATATATTTT. It codes for CASSQDRGVSGNTIYF. The chain uses TRBV4-3 and TRBJ1-3; 7 positions agree with TRBD1. Germline V gives CDR1 LGHNA, CDR2 YSLEER. This CDR3 spans 16 amino acids. V shed 0 bases, J shed 0 bases, and the junction held 2 bases outside the gene matches.

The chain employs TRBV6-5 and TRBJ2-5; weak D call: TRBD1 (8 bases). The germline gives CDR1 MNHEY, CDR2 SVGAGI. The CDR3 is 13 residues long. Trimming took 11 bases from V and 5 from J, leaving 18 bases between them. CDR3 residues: CAGQTGEGETQYF. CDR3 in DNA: TGTGCCGGACAGACAGGGGAGGGGGAGACCCAGTACTTC.

The CDR3 region has the DNA TGTGCCATCAAGGCGGGCGACCAAGAGACCCAGTACTTC. Protein sequence: CAIKAGDQETQYF. The chain has TRBV10-3 and TRBJ2-5; tentatively, D is TRBD2 (5 bases). CDR1 and CDR2 from the germline V gene are ENHRY and SYGVKD. The CDR3 runs to 13 residues. V was shortened by 7 bases and J by 0 bases, with 9 bases between the two germline ends.

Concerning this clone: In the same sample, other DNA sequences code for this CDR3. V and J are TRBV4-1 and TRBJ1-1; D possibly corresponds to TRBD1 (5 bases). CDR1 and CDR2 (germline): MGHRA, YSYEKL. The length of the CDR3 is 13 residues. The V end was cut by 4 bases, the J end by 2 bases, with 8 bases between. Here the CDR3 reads CASSLQVNTEAFF. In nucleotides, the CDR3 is TGCGCCAGCAGCCTACAGGTAAACACTGAAGCTTTCTTT.

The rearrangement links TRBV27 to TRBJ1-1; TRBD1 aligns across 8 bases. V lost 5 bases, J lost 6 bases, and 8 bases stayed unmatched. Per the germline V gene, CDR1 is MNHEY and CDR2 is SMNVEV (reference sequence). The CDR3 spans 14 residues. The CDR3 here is CASSADREAAEAFF. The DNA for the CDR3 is TGTGCCAGCAGTGCGGACAGGGAAGCTGCTGAAGCTTTCTTT.

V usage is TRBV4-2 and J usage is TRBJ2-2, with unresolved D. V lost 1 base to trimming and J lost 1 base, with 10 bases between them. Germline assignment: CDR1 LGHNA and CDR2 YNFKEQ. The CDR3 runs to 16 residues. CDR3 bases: TGTGCCAGCAGCCAAGTGGGCAAAATGAACACCGGGGAGCTGTTTTTT. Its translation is CASSQVGKMNTGELFF.

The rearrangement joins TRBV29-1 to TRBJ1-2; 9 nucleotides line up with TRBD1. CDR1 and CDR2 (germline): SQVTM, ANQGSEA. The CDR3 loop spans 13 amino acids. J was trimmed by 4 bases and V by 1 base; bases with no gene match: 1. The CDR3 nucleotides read TGCAGCGTTGAAGCGACAGGGGGCTATGGCTACACCTTC. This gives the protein CSVEATGGYGYTF.

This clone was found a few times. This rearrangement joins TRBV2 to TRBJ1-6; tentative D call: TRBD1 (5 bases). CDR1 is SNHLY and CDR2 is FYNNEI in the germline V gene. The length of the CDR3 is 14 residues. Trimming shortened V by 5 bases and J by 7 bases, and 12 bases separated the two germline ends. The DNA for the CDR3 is TGTGCCAGCAGTCGCGACAGTAACAATTCACCCCTCCACTTT. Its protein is CASSRDSNNSPLHF.

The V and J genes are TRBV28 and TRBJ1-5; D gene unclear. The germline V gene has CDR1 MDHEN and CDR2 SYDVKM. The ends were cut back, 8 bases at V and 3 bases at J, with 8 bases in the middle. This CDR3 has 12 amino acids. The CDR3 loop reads CASGPNNQPQHF. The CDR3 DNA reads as TGTGCCAGCGGGCCGAACAATCAGCCCCAGCATTTT.

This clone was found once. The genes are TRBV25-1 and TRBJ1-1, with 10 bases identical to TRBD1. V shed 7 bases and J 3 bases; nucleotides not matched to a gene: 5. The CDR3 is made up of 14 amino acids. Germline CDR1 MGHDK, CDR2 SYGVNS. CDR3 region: CASNTGTGDTEAFF. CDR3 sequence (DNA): TGTGCCAGCAATACCGGGACAGGGGACACTGAAGCTTTCTTT. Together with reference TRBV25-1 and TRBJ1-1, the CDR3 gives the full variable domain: EADIYQTPRYLVIGTGKKITLECSQTMGHDKMYWYQQDPGMELHLIHYSYGVNSTEKGDLSSESTVSRIRTEHFPLTLESARPSHTSQYLCASNTGTGDTEAFFGQGTRLTVV.

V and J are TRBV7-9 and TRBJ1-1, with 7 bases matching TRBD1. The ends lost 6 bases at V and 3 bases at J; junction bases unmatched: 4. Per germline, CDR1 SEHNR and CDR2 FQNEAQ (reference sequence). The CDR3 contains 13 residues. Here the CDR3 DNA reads TGTGCCAGCAGTTCCGGGACAGACACTGAAGCTTTCTTT. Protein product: CASSSGTDTEAFF. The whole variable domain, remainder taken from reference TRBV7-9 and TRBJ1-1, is DTGVSQNPRHKITKRGQNVTFRCDPISEHNRLYWYRQTLGQGPEFLTYFQNEAQLEKSRLLSDRFSAERPKGSFSTLEIQRTEQGDSAMYLCASSSGTDTEAFFGQGTRLTVV.

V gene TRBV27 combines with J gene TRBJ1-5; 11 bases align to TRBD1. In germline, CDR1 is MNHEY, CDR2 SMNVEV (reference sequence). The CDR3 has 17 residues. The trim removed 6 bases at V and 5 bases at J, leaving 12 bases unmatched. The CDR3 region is CASRPIGQGAHHQPQHF. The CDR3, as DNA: TGTGCCAGCAGACCCATCGGACAGGGGGCTCACCATCAGCCCCAGCATTTT.

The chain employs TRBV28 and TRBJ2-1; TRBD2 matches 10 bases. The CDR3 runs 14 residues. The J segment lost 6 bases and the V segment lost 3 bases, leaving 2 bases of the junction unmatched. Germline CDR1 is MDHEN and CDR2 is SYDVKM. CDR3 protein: CASSLSGGANEQFF. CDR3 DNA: TGTGCCAGCAGTTTGAGCGGGGGGGCCAATGAGCAGTTCTTC.

CDR3 loop: CASSPGQGARGQYF. The CDR3 DNA sequence: TGTGCCAGCAGCCCCGGACAGGGGGCGCGCGGGCAGTATTTT. V usage is TRBV2 and J usage is TRBJ2-3; TRBD1 matches 11 bases. Unmatched junction bases numbered 10, after V lost 6 bases and J lost 11 bases. This CDR3 is 14 amino acids long. Per germline, CDR1 SNHLY and CDR2 FYNNEI.

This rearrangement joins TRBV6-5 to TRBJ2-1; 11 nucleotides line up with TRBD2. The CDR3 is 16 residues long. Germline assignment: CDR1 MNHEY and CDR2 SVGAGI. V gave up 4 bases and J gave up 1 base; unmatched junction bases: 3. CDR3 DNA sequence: TGTGCCAGCAGTTTTAGCGGGGGGGGGTCCTACAATGAGCAGTTCTTC. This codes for CASSFSGGGSYNEQFF.

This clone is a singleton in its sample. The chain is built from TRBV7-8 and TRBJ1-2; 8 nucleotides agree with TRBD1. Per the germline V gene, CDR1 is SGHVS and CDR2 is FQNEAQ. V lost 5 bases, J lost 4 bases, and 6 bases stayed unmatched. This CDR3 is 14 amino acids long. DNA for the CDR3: TGTGCCAGCAGCCGAGGACAGGGCGGCTATGGCTACACCTTC. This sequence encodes CASSRGQGGYGYTF.

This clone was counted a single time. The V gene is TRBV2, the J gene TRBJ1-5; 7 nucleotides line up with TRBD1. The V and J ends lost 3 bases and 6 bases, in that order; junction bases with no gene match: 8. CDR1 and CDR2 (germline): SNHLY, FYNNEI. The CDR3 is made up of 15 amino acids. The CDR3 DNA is TGTGCCAGCAGTGAGTCGACAGGGAGAGGTCAGCCCCAGCATTTT. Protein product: CASSESTGRGQPQHF.

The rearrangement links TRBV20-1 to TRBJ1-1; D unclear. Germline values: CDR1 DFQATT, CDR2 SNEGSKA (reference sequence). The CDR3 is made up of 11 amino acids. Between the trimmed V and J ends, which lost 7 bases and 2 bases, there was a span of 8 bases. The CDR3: CSVSRNTEAFF. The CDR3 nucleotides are TGCAGTGTGTCGCGAAACACTGAAGCTTTCTTT.

The CDR3: CASSVGRGSKNIQYF. DNA for the CDR3: TGTGCCAGCAGTGTTGGAAGGGGCAGCAAAAACATTCAGTACTTC. The chain is built from TRBV2 and TRBJ2-4; a weak D match, TRBD1 (5 bases). Germline V CDR1 and CDR2: SNHLY, FYNNEI. The CDR3 sequence is 15 residues long. V gave up 4 bases and J gave up 3 bases, with 13 bases separating them.